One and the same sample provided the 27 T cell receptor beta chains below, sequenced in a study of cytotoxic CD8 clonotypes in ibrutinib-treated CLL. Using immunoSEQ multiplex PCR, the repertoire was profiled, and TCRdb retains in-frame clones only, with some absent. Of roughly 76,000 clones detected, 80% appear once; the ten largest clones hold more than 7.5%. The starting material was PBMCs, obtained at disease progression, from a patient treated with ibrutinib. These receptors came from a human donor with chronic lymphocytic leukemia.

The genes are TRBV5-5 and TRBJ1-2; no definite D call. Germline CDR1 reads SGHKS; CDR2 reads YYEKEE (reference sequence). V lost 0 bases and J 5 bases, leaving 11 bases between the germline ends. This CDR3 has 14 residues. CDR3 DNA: TGTGCCAGCAGCTTGGGTGGCGCGGGATATGGCTACACCTTC. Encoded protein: CASSLGGAGYGYTF.

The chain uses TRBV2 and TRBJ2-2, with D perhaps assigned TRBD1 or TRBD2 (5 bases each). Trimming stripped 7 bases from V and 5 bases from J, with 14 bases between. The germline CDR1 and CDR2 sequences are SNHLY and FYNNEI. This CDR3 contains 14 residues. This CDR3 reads CASIEGSKTGELFF. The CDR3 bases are TGTGCCAGCATCGAGGGGAGCAAAACCGGGGAGCTGTTTTTT.

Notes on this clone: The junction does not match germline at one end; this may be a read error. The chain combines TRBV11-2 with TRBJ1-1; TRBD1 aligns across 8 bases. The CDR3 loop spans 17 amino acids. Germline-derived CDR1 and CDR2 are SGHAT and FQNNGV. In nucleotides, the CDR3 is TGTGCCAGCACCTTACGACGGACAGGGACGATAGTCACTGAAGCTTTCTTT. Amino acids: CASTLRRTGTIVTEAFF.

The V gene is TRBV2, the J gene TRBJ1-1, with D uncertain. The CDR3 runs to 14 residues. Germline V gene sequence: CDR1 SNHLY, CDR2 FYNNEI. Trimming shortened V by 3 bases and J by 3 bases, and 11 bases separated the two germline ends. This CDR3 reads CASSDKVADTEAFF. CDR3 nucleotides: TGTGCCAGCAGTGATAAGGTGGCGGACACTGAAGCTTTCTTT.

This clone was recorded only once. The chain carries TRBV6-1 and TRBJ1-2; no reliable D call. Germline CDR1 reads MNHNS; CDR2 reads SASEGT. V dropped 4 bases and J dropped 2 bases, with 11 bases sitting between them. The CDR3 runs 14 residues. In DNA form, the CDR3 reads TGTGCCAGCAGTGGTCTGTCGGGAAACTATGGCTACACCTTC. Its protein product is CASSGLSGNYGYTF.

Here the CDR3 DNA reads TGCGCCAGCAGCGCGACAGGGGTAAGGAGTGGCTACACCTTC. Translation gives CASSATGVRSGYTF. The rearrangement links TRBV5-1 to TRBJ1-2; 8 bases are a match to TRBD1. Germline V gives CDR1 SGHRS, CDR2 YFSETQ. This CDR3 is 14 amino acids long. Losses at the gene ends were 4 bases for V and 7 bases for J; bases not matched to a gene: 9.

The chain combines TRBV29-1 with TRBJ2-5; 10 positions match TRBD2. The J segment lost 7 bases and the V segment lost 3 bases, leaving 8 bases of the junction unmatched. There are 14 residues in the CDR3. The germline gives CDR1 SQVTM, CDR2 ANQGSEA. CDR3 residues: CSVEGLAGEGTQYF. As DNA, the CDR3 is TGCAGCGTTGAGGGTCTAGCGGGAGAGGGGACCCAGTACTTC.

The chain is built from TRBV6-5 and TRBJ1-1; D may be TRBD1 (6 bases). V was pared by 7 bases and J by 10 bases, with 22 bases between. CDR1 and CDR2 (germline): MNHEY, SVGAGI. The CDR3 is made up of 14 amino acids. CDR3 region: CASKRGGIHGVAFF. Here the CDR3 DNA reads TGTGCCAGCAAGAGGGGGGGAATACACGGTGTAGCTTTCTTT.

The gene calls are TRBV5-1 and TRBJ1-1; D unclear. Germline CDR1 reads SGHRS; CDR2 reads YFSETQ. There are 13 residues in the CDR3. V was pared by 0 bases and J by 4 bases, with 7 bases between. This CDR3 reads CASSLGVGTEAFF. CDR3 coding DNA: TGCGCCAGCAGCTTGGGGGTGGGCACTGAAGCTTTCTTT. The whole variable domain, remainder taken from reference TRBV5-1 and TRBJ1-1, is KAGVTQTPRYLIKTRGQQVTLSCSPISGHRSVSWYQQTPGQGLQFLFEYFSETQRNKGNFPGRFSGRQFSNSRSEMNVSTLELGDSALYLCASSLGVGTEAFFGQGTRLTVV.

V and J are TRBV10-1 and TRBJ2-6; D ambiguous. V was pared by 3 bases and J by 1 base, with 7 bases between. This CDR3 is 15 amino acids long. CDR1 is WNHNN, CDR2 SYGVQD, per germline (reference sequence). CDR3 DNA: TGCGCCAGCAGTGATAGACCATCTGGGGCCAACGTCCTGACTTTC. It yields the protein CASSDRPSGANVLTF.

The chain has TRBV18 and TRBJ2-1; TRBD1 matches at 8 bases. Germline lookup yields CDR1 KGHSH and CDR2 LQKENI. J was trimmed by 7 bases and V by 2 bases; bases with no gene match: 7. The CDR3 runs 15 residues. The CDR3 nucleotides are TGTGCCAGCTCACCAACCGGGACAGGTACGAATGAGCAGTTCTTC. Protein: CASSPTGTGTNEQFF.

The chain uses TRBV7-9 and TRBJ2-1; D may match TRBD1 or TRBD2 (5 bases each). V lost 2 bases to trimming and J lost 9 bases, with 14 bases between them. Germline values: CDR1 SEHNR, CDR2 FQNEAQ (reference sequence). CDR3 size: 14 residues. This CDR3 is CASSLPGPAVEQFF. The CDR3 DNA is TGTGCCAGCAGCTTACCGGGGCCCGCGGTTGAGCAGTTCTTC.

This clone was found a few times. This CDR3 reads CASSEIQAGALFF. CDR3 DNA: TGTGCCAGCAGTGAAATTCAAGCCGGGGCACTGTTTTTT. The chain employs TRBV25-1 and TRBJ1-4; weak D call: TRBD1 (5 bases). Trimming shortened V by 2 bases and J by 13 bases, and 14 bases separated the two germline ends. The CDR3 runs 13 residues. The V gene's germline CDR1 is MGHDK and CDR2 SYGVNS.

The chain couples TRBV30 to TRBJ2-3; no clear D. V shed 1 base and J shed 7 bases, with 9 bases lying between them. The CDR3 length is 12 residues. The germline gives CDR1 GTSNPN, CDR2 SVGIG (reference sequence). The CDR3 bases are TGTGCCTGGAGTGAGGACGGTTATACGCAGTATTTT. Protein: CAWSEDGYTQYF.

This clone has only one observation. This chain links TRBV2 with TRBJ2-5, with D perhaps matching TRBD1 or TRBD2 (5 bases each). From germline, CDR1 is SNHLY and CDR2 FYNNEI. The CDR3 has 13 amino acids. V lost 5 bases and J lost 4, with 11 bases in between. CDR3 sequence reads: CASSRGTLETQYF. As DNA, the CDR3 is TGTGCCAGCAGTCGAGGGACCTTAGAGACCCAGTACTTC.

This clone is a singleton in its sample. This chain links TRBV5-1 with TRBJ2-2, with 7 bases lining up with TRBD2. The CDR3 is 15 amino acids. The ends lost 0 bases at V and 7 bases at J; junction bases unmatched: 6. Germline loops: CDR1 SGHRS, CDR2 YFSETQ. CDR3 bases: TGCGCCAGCAGCTTGGGAGGGAGGGCCGTCGGGGAGCTGTTTTTT. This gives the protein CASSLGGRAVGELFF.

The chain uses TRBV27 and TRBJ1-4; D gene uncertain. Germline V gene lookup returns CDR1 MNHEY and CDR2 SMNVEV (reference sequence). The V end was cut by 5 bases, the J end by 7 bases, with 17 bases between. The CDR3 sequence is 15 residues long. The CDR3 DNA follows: TGTGCCAGCAGTCGGTGGCAGGTGGAGGGTGAAAAACTGTTTTTT. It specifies CASSRWQVEGEKLFF.

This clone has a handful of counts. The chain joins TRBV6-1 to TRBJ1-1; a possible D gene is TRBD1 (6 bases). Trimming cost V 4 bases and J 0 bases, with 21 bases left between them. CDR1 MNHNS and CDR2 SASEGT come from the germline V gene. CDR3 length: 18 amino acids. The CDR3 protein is CASSAVRQDSFMNTEAFF. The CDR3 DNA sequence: TGTGCCAGCAGTGCGGTCCGACAGGATTCATTCATGAACACTGAAGCTTTCTTT.

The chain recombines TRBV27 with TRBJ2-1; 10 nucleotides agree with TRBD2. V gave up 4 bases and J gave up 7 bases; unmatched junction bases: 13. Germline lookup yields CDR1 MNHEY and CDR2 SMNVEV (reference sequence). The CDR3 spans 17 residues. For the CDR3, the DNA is TGTGCCAGCAGTTCTCCCTATGGGCGGACTAGCGGAAATGAGCAGTTCTTC. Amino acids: CASSSPYGRTSGNEQFF.

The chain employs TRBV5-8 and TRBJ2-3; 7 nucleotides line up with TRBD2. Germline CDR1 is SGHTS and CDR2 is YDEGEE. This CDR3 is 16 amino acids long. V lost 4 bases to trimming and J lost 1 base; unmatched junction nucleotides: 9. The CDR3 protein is CASSPTPTSGTDTQYF. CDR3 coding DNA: TGTGCCAGCAGCCCCACGCCCACTAGCGGCACAGATACGCAGTATTTT.

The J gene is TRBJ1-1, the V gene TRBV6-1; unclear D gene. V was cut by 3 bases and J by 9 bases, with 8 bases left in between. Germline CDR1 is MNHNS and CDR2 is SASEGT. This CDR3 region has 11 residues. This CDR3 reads CASSESFQAFF. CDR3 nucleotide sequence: TGTGCCAGCAGTGAGTCCTTTCAAGCTTTCTTT.

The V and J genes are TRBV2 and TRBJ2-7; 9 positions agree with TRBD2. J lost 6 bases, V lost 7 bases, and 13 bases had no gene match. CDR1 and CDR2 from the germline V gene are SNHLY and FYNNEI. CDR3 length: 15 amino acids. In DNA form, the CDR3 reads TGTGCCAGCACCGACGGCCGGCTAGCGGGACTCGAGCAGTACTTC. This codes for CASTDGRLAGLEQYF.

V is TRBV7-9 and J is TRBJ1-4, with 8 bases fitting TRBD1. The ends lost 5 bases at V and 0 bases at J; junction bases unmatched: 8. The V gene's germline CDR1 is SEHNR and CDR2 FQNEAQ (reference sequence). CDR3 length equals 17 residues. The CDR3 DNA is TGTGCCAGCAGCCCCCGGGACAGGACTGCAACTAATGAAAAACTGTTTTTT. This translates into CASSPRDRTATNEKLFF. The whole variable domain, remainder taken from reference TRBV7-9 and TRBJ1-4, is DTGVSQNPRHKITKRGQNVTFRCDPISEHNRLYWYRQTLGQGPEFLTYFQNEAQLEKSRLLSDRFSAERPKGSFSTLEIQRTEQGDSAMYLCASSPRDRTATNEKLFFGSGTQLSVL.

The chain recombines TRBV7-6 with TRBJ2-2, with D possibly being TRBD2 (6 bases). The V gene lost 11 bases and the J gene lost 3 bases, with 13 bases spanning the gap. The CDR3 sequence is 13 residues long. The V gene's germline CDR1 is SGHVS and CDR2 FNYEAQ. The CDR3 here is CAGQERDTGELFF. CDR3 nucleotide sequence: TGTGCCGGTCAGGAGCGGGACACCGGGGAGCTGTTTTTT.

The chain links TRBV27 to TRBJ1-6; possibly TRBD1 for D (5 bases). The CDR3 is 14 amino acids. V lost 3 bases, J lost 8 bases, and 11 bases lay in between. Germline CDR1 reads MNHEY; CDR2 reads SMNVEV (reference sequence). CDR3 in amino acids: CASSFRQGHSPLHF. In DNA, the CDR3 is TGTGCCAGCAGTTTTCGGCAGGGACATTCACCCCTCCACTTT.

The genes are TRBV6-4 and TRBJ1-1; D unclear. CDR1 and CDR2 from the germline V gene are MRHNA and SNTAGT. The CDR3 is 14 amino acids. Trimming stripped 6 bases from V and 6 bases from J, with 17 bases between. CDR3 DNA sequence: TGTGCCAGCAGGGAGAGTGGGGAGGTCTCTGAAGCTTTCTTT. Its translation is CASRESGEVSEAFF.

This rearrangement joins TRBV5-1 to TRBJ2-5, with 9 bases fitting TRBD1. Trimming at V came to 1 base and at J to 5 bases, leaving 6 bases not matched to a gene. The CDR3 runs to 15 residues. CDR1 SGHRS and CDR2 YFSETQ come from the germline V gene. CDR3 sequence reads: CASSLFGTGWETQYF. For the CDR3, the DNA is TGCGCCAGCAGCTTGTTCGGGACAGGGTGGGAGACCCAGTACTTC.